The 5 T cell receptor beta chains presented below share a single source sample, sequenced in a study of blood T cell repertoires in COVID-19. Profiling relied on immunoSEQ multiplex PCR, and the TCRdb table lists in-frame clones only, not all of them. The sample contains 250,000 or so clones, 84% of which appear only once. Sequencing was carried out using PBMCs or T cells enriched from blood (not recorded which). Receptors were obtained from a man aged 55 to 70 who had recovered from COVID-19.

The J gene is TRBJ1-2, the V gene TRBV7-9; TRBD1 agrees at 9 bases. The CDR3 is 16 amino acids. Trimming at V came to 5 bases and at J to 3 bases, leaving 10 bases not matched to a gene. Germline V lookup: CDR1 SEHNR, CDR2 FQNEAQ (reference sequence). DNA of the CDR3: TGTGCCAGCAGCCCCCAGACAGGGGGGCGCGACTATGGCTACACCTTC. Translating gives CASSPQTGGRDYGYTF.

The rearrangement joins TRBV9 to TRBJ2-5, with 9 nucleotides matching TRBD2. The CDR3 is made up of 15 amino acids. V lost 0 bases, J lost 3 bases, and 3 bases stayed unmatched. The germline gives CDR1 SGDLS, CDR2 YYNGEE. The CDR3 region is CASSVAAGGKETQYF. CDR3 nucleotides: TGTGCCAGCAGCGTAGCAGCGGGGGGAAAAGAGACCCAGTACTTC.

V gene TRBV5-6 combines with J gene TRBJ2-3; the match to TRBD1 covers 9 bases. The CDR3 contains 17 residues. Germline values: CDR1 SGHDT, CDR2 YYEEEE. V dropped 3 bases and J dropped 2; count of bases not matched to a gene: 10. CDR3 DNA: TGTGCCAGCAGCTCTTCCTACCGGGACAGGGACACAGATACGCAGTATTTT. Protein: CASSSSYRDRDTDTQYF.

In this sample, this clone turned up once. This chain links TRBV19 with TRBJ1-1, with 10 bases that match TRBD1. The CDR3 has 16 amino acids. The germline CDR1 and CDR2 sequences are LNHDA and SQIVND (reference sequence). Trimming at V came to 6 bases and at J to 0 bases, leaving 7 bases not matched to a gene. CDR3: CASSYRDRGMNTEAFF. For the CDR3, the DNA is TGTGCCAGTAGCTACCGGGACAGGGGTATGAACACTGAAGCTTTCTTT.

The J gene is TRBJ1-3, the V gene TRBV9, with D perhaps matching TRBD1 (5 bases). The CDR3 totals 16 residues. CDR1 is SGDLS, CDR2 YYNGEE, per germline. The V and J ends lost 2 bases and 0 bases respectively, with 12 bases between them. CDR3 nucleotides: TGTGCCAGCAGCGTGGGGGGGGTACGCTCTGGAAACACCATATATTTT. This gives the protein CASSVGGVRSGNTIYF. Complete variable domain (other parts from reference TRBV9 and TRBJ1-3): DSGVTQTPKHLITATGQRVTLRCSPRSGDLSVYWYQQSLDQGLQFLIQYYNGEERAKGNILERFSAQQFPDLHSELNLSSLELGDSALYFCASSVGGVRSGNTIYFGEGSWLTVV.